This T cell receptor beta chain is from a study of blood T cell repertoires in COVID-19. The germline CDR1 and CDR2 sequences are MGHRA and YSYEKL. The ends were cut back, 2 bases at V and 3 bases at J, with 10 bases in the middle. There are 15 residues in the CDR3. Only one count was recorded for this clone. As handled by the study authors: Counts of nucleated cells, estimated from reference gene primer amplification, were obtained. Repertoires were generated with immunoSEQ multiplex PCR, while TCRdb's copy carries only in-frame clones and drops some. V and J calls and clone size are those listed in that table; D and trimming were worked out from the DNA. Among roughly 230,000 clones, approximately 84% were seen once, and the ten largest hold less than 4.5%.

The specimen sequenced was peripheral blood. The gene calls are TRBV4-1 and TRBJ1-4, with D hard to call. The receptor was isolated from a man aged 50-60 years with acute or convalescent COVID-19. Here the CDR3 reads CASSQFGLANEKLFF. In nucleotides, the CDR3 is TGCGCCAGCAGCCAATTTGGACTCGCTAATGAAAAACTGTTTTTT.